A selection of T cell receptor beta chains follows, all from one sample in a study of a mutant IDH1 vaccine in newly diagnosed glioma. TCRdb keeps only in-frame clones here, not all; method: immunoSEQ multiplex PCR. Of 65,000 or so clones in the sample, approximately 81% were seen once. For these receptors, no antigen is known. Sequenced here: PBMCs, sampled from a glioma patient whose treatment included an IDH1 peptide vaccine. The receptors were gathered from a man between 25 and 39 years old with glioma. Each CDR3 is given with its conserved first and last residue.

v_call	j_call	cdr3_length	cdr3_aa
TRBV7-1	TRBJ1-5	14	CASSSRDTYQPQHF
TRBV5-1	TRBJ2-3	14	CASSRGTLTDTQYF
TRBV19	TRBJ2-5	20	CASSTITRDRGALAQETQYF
TRBV30	TRBJ2-5	12	CAWRGGLKTQYF
TRBV7-6	TRBJ2-1	18	CASSPDPAGVASYNEQFF
TRBV14	TRBJ2-5	14	CASSQLTYQETQYF
TRBV13	TRBJ2-7	13	CASSSQTEYEQYF
TRBV5-4	TRBJ2-7	14	CASSLRGFSYEQYF
TRBV5-1	TRBJ2-2	16	CASSFGGSANTGELFF
TRBV5-4	TRBJ1-3	13	CASSRDIGNTIYF
TRBV5-1	TRBJ2-3	15	CASTQTSGSTDTQYF
TRBV9	TRBJ2-7	14	CASNQAGGAYEQYF
TRBV6-5	TRBJ1-2	13	CASSKTTGSGYTF
TRBV27	TRBJ1-1	16	CASSSSRTGIMTEAFF
TRBV9	TRBJ1-1	13	CASSPERNTEAFF
TRBV18	TRBJ2-1	17	CASSASISRVSYNEQFF
TRBV6-1	TRBJ2-7	15	CASSWTGTGNNEQYF
TRBV6-5	TRBJ1-1	11	CASSLGPEAFF
TRBV7-9	TRBJ2-3	13	CASSLGSTDTQYF
TRBV10-1	TRBJ1-3	14	CASSESSRKNTIYF
TRBV18	TRBJ1-1	12	CASSPGGYEAFF
TRBV5-4	TRBJ1-1	17	CASSLAAGVNMNTEAFF
TRBV28	TRBJ1-5	15	CASSLSLTSYQPQHF
TRBV20-1	TRBJ1-1	11	CSALLREEAFF
TRBV7-9	TRBJ2-1	16	CASRAMGGSSYNEQFF
TRBV6-5	TRBJ1-1	15	CASSYSIGRGVVAFF
TRBV6-1	TRBJ1-2	12	CASSEMNYGYTF
TRBV6-5	TRBJ1-2	13	CASSYAQNYGYTF
TRBV6-5	TRBJ2-7	12	CASGNRGYEQYF
TRBV27	TRBJ2-7	13	CASSFRPRYEQYF
TRBV4-1	TRBJ2-1	15	CASSSEKSSYNEQFF
TRBV5-1	TRBJ1-4	16	CASSSGPDLLGGKLFF
TRBV7-9	TRBJ2-1	18	CASSLANRGLFSYNEQFF
TRBV19	TRBJ2-7	14	CASSIGRQGYEQYF
TRBV7-9	TRBJ2-5	16	CASRAQKTGARETQYF
TRBV7-9	TRBJ1-1	15	CASSISPPTGTEAFF
TRBV13	NA	12	CASSYRSYEQYF
TRBV7-5	TRBJ2-6	17	CVRSLADRVAGANVLTF
TRBV19	TRBJ2-1	17	CASSLRGGGLTDNEQFF
TRBV18	TRBJ1-4	13	CASSRYSNEKLFF
TRBV5-1	TRBJ2-4	16	CASSLAVGGAPSIQYF
TRBV18	TRBJ1-3	14	CASSSTVSGNTIYF
TRBV18	TRBJ2-7	13	CASSQTLQEAQYF
TRBV19	TRBJ1-2	16	CASSTYRQGAGYGYTF
TRBV18	TRBJ2-3	14	CASSPARRADTQYF
TRBV4-2	TRBJ1-3	18	CASSQEAPRGIGGNTIYF